A selection of T cell receptor beta chains follows, all from one sample in a study of T cell responses to AZD1222 COVID-19 vaccine. Measured with immunoSEQ multiplex PCR; TCRdb has only the in-frame clones, and not every one. The sample consists of 140,000 to 150,000 clones, about 93% of them appearing once. Sample: peripheral blood, taken on day 0 of AZD1222 vaccination. The receptors come from an adult in good health. Both conserved end residues are part of each CDR3. D genes are given only for firm matches. Size values are once, few and many counts, or a class for expanded clones, and some rows have none.

d_call: .
v_call: TRBV2
clone_size: .
j_call: TRBJ1-5
cdr3_aa: CASRTDTNQPQHF
cdr3_nt: TGTGCCAGCAGGACAGACACCAATCAGCCCCAGCATTTT

d_call: .
v_call: TRBV5-1
clone_size: once
j_call: TRBJ1-2
cdr3_aa: CASSLQGYGYTF
cdr3_nt: TGCGCCAGCAGCTTACAGGGATATGGCTACACCTTC

d_call: .
v_call: TRBV5-6
clone_size: few
j_call: TRBJ2-7
cdr3_aa: CASSLVGDEQYF
cdr3_nt: TGTGCCAGCAGCTTGGTGGGCGACGAGCAGTACTTC

d_call: .
v_call: TRBV21-1
clone_size: once
j_call: TRBJ2-1
cdr3_aa: CASSFTRGWAGNEQFF
cdr3_nt: TGTGCCAGCAGCTTTACTCGGGGATGGGCAGGGAATGAGCAGTTCTTC

d_call: .
v_call: TRBV7-2
clone_size: .
j_call: TRBJ1-1
cdr3_aa: CASSLFGGHIAFF
cdr3_nt: TGTGCCAGCAGCTTATTTGGCGGGCATATAGCTTTCTTT

d_call: .
v_call: TRBV5-1
clone_size: .
j_call: TRBJ1-2
cdr3_aa: CASSLEGPGDYGYTF
cdr3_nt: TGCGCCAGCAGCTTGGAAGGACCCGGCGACTATGGCTACACCTTC

d_call: .
v_call: TRBV9
clone_size: once
j_call: TRBJ1-1
cdr3_aa: CASKNMNTEAFF
cdr3_nt: TGTGCCAGCAAAAATATGAACACTGAAGCTTTCTTT

d_call: .
v_call: TRBV28
clone_size: .
j_call: TRBJ1-5
cdr3_aa: CASSSSGVGNQPQHF
cdr3_nt: TGTGCCAGCAGTTCCTCGGGGGTAGGCAATCAGCCCCAGCATTTT

d_call: TRBD1
v_call: TRBV28
clone_size: .
j_call: TRBJ2-5
cdr3_aa: CASSFRDRGWETQYF
cdr3_nt: TGTGCCAGCAGTTTCCGGGACAGGGGGTGGGAGACCCAGTACTTC

d_call: .
v_call: TRBV18
clone_size: .
j_call: TRBJ1-2
cdr3_aa: CASSPSAREGYGYTF
cdr3_nt: TGTGCCAGCTCACCCTCCGCCCGGGAAGGCTATGGCTACACCTTC

d_call: .
v_call: TRBV27
clone_size: .
j_call: TRBJ2-2
cdr3_aa: CASSLTFNRLDNTGELFF
cdr3_nt: TGTGCCAGCAGTTTAACGTTCAACCGACTAGATAACACCGGGGAGCTGTTTTTT

d_call: TRBD2
v_call: TRBV4-1
clone_size: .
j_call: TRBJ2-1
cdr3_aa: CASSQREGRVNNEQFF
cdr3_nt: TGCGCCAGCAGCCAAAGGGAGGGGCGGGTCAACAATGAGCAGTTCTTC

d_call: TRBD2
v_call: TRBV27
clone_size: .
j_call: TRBJ2-3
cdr3_aa: CASSLSGTSADTQYF
cdr3_nt: TGTGCCAGCAGTTTATCCGGGACTAGCGCAGATACGCAGTATTTT

d_call: .
v_call: TRBV4-2
clone_size: .
j_call: TRBJ1-2
cdr3_aa: CASSQLGALFMDYGYTF
cdr3_nt: TGTGCCAGCAGCCAACTGGGGGCCCTATTCATGGACTATGGCTACACCTTC

d_call: TRBD1
v_call: TRBV7-9
clone_size: once
j_call: TRBJ1-4
cdr3_aa: CASSGWGGGHNEKLFF
cdr3_nt: TGTGCCAGCAGCGGGTGGGGAGGGGGCCATAATGAAAAACTGTTTTTT

d_call: TRBD2
v_call: TRBV6-2/TRBV6-3
clone_size: .
j_call: TRBJ2-5
cdr3_aa: CASSPTSGRVETQYF
cdr3_nt: TGTGCCAGCAGTCCGACTAGCGGGAGAGTGGAGACCCAGTACTTC

d_call: TRBD1
v_call: TRBV7-9
clone_size: .
j_call: TRBJ2-7
cdr3_aa: CASSLGGQYEQYF
cdr3_nt: TGTGCCAGCAGCTTAGGGGGACAGTACGAGCAGTACTTC

d_call: .
v_call: TRBV30
clone_size: .
j_call: TRBJ1-2
cdr3_aa: CAWSVGQGGLSGYTF
cdr3_nt: TGTGCCTGGAGTGTAGGGCAGGGTGGTTTAAGTGGCTACACCTTC

d_call: .
v_call: TRBV12-5
clone_size: .
j_call: TRBJ1-1
cdr3_aa: CASALEEALTEAFF
cdr3_nt: TGTGCTAGTGCCCTAGAGGAGGCTCTCACTGAAGCTTTCTTT

d_call: .
v_call: TRBV6-4
clone_size: .
j_call: TRBJ1-6
cdr3_aa: CASSVPLPNSPLHF
cdr3_nt: TGTGCCAGCAGTGTCCCTCTACCCAATTCACCCCTCCACTTT

d_call: TRBD1
v_call: TRBV7-9
clone_size: few
j_call: TRBJ2-3
cdr3_aa: CASSYDRENTDTQYF
cdr3_nt: TGTGCCAGCAGCTACGACAGGGAGAACACAGATACGCAGTATTTT

d_call: .
v_call: TRBV7-2
clone_size: .
j_call: TRBJ1-1
cdr3_aa: CASSLVTEPTVYAFF
cdr3_nt: TGTGCCAGCAGCTTAGTTACAGAGCCAACTGTCTATGCTTTCTTT

d_call: TRBD1
v_call: TRBV6-5
clone_size: .
j_call: TRBJ1-5
cdr3_aa: CASSLTTGPDQPQHF
cdr3_nt: TGTGCCAGCAGTCTTACGACAGGGCCGGATCAGCCCCAGCATTTT

d_call: .
v_call: TRBV18
clone_size: .
j_call: TRBJ2-7
cdr3_aa: CASSPENDEQYF
cdr3_nt: TGTGCCAGCTCACCAGAGAACGACGAGCAGTACTTC

d_call: .
v_call: TRBV7-8
clone_size: once
j_call: TRBJ1-2
cdr3_aa: CASSLAVSNYGYTF
cdr3_nt: TGTGCCAGCAGCTTAGCGGTCTCGAACTATGGCTACACCTTC

d_call: TRBD2
v_call: TRBV6-5
clone_size: once
j_call: TRBJ2-5
cdr3_aa: CASSYHIAGTNYF
cdr3_nt: TGTGCCAGCAGTTACCATATAGCGGGCACCAACTACTTC

d_call: .
v_call: TRBV3-1/TRBV3-2
clone_size: .
j_call: TRBJ2-6
cdr3_aa: CASSLRTHSGANVLTF
cdr3_nt: TGTGCCAGCAGCCTAAGGACACACTCTGGGGCCAACGTCCTGACTTTC

d_call: TRBD2
v_call: TRBV2
clone_size: .
j_call: TRBJ2-2
cdr3_aa: CASSDGLAEYTGELFF
cdr3_nt: TGTGCCAGCAGCGACGGACTAGCGGAATACACCGGGGAGCTGTTTTTT

d_call: TRBD1
v_call: TRBV28
clone_size: .
j_call: TRBJ1-6
cdr3_aa: CASSTKTGRNSPLHF
cdr3_nt: TGTGCCAGCAGTACGAAGACAGGGAGGAATTCACCCCTCCACTTT

d_call: .
v_call: TRBV4-1
clone_size: .
j_call: TRBJ1-5
cdr3_aa: CASSPKGSSNQPQHF
cdr3_nt: TGCGCCAGCAGCCCCAAAGGAAGTAGCAATCAGCCCCAGCATTTT

d_call: .
v_call: TRBV19
clone_size: once
j_call: TRBJ2-7
cdr3_aa: CASSINRGREQRQYF
cdr3_nt: TGTGCCAGTAGTATTAATCGGGGCCGGGAGCAGCGGCAGTACTTC

d_call: .
v_call: TRBV28
clone_size: .
j_call: TRBJ2-5
cdr3_aa: CASSTGQETQYF
cdr3_nt: TGTGCCAGCAGTACCGGCCAAGAGACCCAGTACTTC

d_call: .
v_call: TRBV19
clone_size: once
j_call: TRBJ1-1
cdr3_aa: CASSRPPTDEAFF
cdr3_nt: TGTGCCAGTAGTCGACCGCCGACAGATGAAGCTTTCTTT

d_call: TRBD1
v_call: TRBV11-2
clone_size: .
j_call: TRBJ1-3
cdr3_aa: CASSLNRGPGNTIYF
cdr3_nt: TGTGCCAGCAGCTTAAACAGGGGGCCAGGAAACACCATATATTTT

d_call: .
v_call: TRBV30
clone_size: .
j_call: TRBJ2-7
cdr3_aa: CAWSVWHRNYEQYF
cdr3_nt: TGTGCCTGGAGTGTATGGCACCGTAACTACGAGCAGTACTTC

d_call: .
v_call: TRBV6-4
clone_size: .
j_call: TRBJ1-2
cdr3_aa: CASSPFSGPNYGYTF
cdr3_nt: TGTGCCAGCAGTCCATTCAGCGGGCCTAACTATGGCTACACCTTC

d_call: .
v_call: TRBV5-6
clone_size: .
j_call: TRBJ2-7
cdr3_aa: CASSARDGTYEQYF
cdr3_nt: TGTGCCAGCAGCGCCCGGGACGGGACCTACGAGCAGTACTTC

d_call: .
v_call: TRBV4-1
clone_size: once
j_call: TRBJ2-2
cdr3_aa: CASSQGRQGPRTGELFF
cdr3_nt: TGCGCCAGCAGCCAAGGCAGGCAGGGACCACGCACCGGGGAGCTGTTTTTT

d_call: .
v_call: TRBV5-5
clone_size: .
j_call: TRBJ1-2
cdr3_aa: CASSRSWDVGNYGYTF
cdr3_nt: TGTGCCAGCAGCCGTTCGTGGGATGTTGGAAACTATGGCTACACCTTC

d_call: .
v_call: TRBV18
clone_size: .
j_call: TRBJ1-1
cdr3_aa: CASSPGLDTEAFF
cdr3_nt: TGTGCCAGCTCACCAGGGCTGGACACTGAAGCTTTCTTT